What follows are 26 T cell receptor beta chains derived from one specimen sequenced in a study of early T cells in non-severe SARS-CoV-2 infection. TCRdb analysed the 5' RACE reads with MiXCR anew, one entry per CDR3 protein. The top ten hold about 5.7% of the sample, which has tens of thousands of distinct CDR3 sequences, about 5.3% seen once. The specimen comprised whole blood, sampled at baseline. The origin of the receptors is an adult who was a healthcare worker with PCR-confirmed SARS-CoV-2 infection or an uninfected control (not recorded which).

In this sample, this clonotype turned up a few times. This chain's CDR3 is CATSDSSGRRGTDTQYF. DNA of the CDR3: TGTGCCACCAGTGATTCGAGCGGGAGGCGGGGCACAGATACGCAGTATTTT. J is TRBJ2-3 and V is TRBV24-1; 9 bases line up with TRBD2. After removal of 2 bases from V and 1 base from J, the junction contained 6 bases not matched to a gene. The CDR3 is 17 residues long. CDR1 KGHDR and CDR2 SFDVKD come from the germline V gene.

J is TRBJ2-6 and V is TRBV5-6; 8 bases match TRBD1. Losses at the gene ends were 4 bases for V and 2 bases for J; bases not matched to a gene: 8. The germline V gene encodes CDR1 SGHDT and CDR2 YYEEEE. The CDR3 covers 17 residues. The CDR3 region is CASSVDRVITGANVLTF. The DNA for the CDR3 is TGTGCCAGCAGCGTGGACAGGGTAATCACTGGGGCCAACGTCCTGACTTTC.

The V call is TRBV2, the J call TRBJ1-1, with D unclear. Germline V lookup: CDR1 SNHLY, CDR2 FYNNEI. The V gene lost 4 bases and the J gene lost 0 bases, with 15 bases spanning the gap. This CDR3 region has 16 residues. CDR3 sequence reads: CASSVDPTVLNTEAFF. Written as DNA, the CDR3 is TGTGCCAGCAGTGTAGACCCGACTGTTCTGAACACTGAAGCTTTCTTT.

This clonotype was detected only a few times. V gene TRBV9 combines with J gene TRBJ2-1; D unresolved. This CDR3 has 14 amino acids. V was shortened by 2 bases and J by 4 bases, with 10 bases between the two germline ends. CDR1 and CDR2 (germline): SGDLS, YYNGEE. For the CDR3, the DNA is TGTGCCAGCAGCGTCCGGCCAGGATACAATGAGCAGTTCTTC. This gives the protein CASSVRPGYNEQFF. The entire variable domain, with the rest obtained from reference TRBV9 and TRBJ2-1, is as follows: DSGVTQTPKHLITATGQRVTLRCSPRSGDLSVYWYQQSLDQGLQFLIQYYNGEERAKGNILERFSAQQFPDLHSELNLSSLELGDSALYFCASSVRPGYNEQFFGPGTRLTVL.

This clonotype occurred many times. The V call is TRBV4-3, the J call TRBJ2-3; 9 nucleotides align to TRBD2. The CDR3 covers 14 residues. Trimming removed 4 bases from V and 5 bases from J; junction bases left unmatched: 4. Germline V gene lookup returns CDR1 LGHNA and CDR2 YSLEER. In DNA form, the CDR3 reads TGCGCCAGCAGCCTTAGCGGGAGTGGAGATACGCAGTATTTT. Translation gives CASSLSGSGDTQYF.

As DNA, the CDR3 is TGCAGTGCTAGAACTCAGGGAGGAAACACCATATATTTT. This codes for CSARTQGGNTIYF. This chain joins TRBV20-1 and TRBJ1-3; the D gene is possibly TRBD1 (5 bases). Trimming stripped 2 bases from V and 4 bases from J, with 9 bases between. This CDR3 has 13 residues. Looked up from germline, CDR1 is DFQATT and CDR2 is SNEGSKA (reference sequence).

This clonotype was seen many times. The gene calls are TRBV30 and TRBJ1-1; D not resolved. Looked up from germline, CDR1 is GTSNPN and CDR2 is SVGIG (reference sequence). There are 15 residues in the CDR3. The ends were cut back, 3 bases at V and 1 base at J, with 15 bases in the middle. The CDR3 sequence: CAWSLVGGWNTEAFF. The CDR3 nucleotides read TGTGCCTGGAGCTTGGTGGGAGGATGGAACACTGAAGCTTTCTTT. The whole variable domain, filled in from reference TRBV30 and TRBJ1-1, reads SQTIHQWPATLVQPVGSPLSLECTVEGTSNPNLYWYRQAAGRGLQLLFYSVGIGQISSEVPQNLSASRPQDRQFILSSKKLLLSDSGFYLCAWSLVGGWNTEAFFGQGTRLTVV.

V usage is TRBV15 and J usage is TRBJ1-4; D uncertain. The germline gives CDR1 LNHNV, CDR2 YYDKDF (reference sequence). The CDR3 is 16 residues long. V was pared by 5 bases and J by 0 bases, with 13 bases between. CDR3: CATSSTNRATNEKLFF. CDR3 nucleotide sequence: TGTGCCACCAGCTCTACAAACCGAGCAACTAATGAAAAACTGTTTTTT. Combining the CDR3 with reference TRBV15 and TRBJ1-4 gives the whole variable domain DAMVIQNPRYQVTQFGKPVTLSCSQTLNHNVMYWYQQKSSQAPKLLFHYYDKDFNNEADTPDNFQSRRPNTSFCFLDIRSPGLGDTAMYLCATSSTNRATNEKLFFGSGTQLSVL.

This clonotype was detected ten times or more. The rearrangement links TRBV7-2 to TRBJ2-1; TRBD2 matches 11 bases. Looked up from germline, CDR1 is SGHTA and CDR2 is FQGNSA. The CDR3 totals 16 residues. The trim removed 3 bases at V and 9 bases at J, leaving 10 bases unmatched. Here the CDR3 reads CASSLGFSGRAGEQFF. The CDR3 DNA reads as TGTGCCAGCAGCTTGGGGTTTAGCGGGAGGGCCGGTGAGCAGTTCTTC.

Many counts were recorded for this clonotype. The chain carries TRBV7-3 and TRBJ2-1, with TRBD2 as a possible D gene (6 bases). The CDR3 loop spans 15 amino acids. V dropped 2 bases and J dropped 3 bases, with 11 bases sitting between them. Germline lookup yields CDR1 SGHTA and CDR2 FQGTGA. CDR3 amino acids: CASSLLAVGYNEQFF. CDR3 coding DNA: TGTGCCAGCAGCTTATTAGCGGTAGGCTACAATGAGCAGTTCTTC.

The table lists this clonotype with many counts. The rearrangement links TRBV30 to TRBJ2-1; D is perhaps TRBD2 (5 bases). Trimming took 2 bases from V and 0 from J, leaving 8 bases between them. Germline assignment: CDR1 GTSNPN and CDR2 SVGIG (reference sequence). The CDR3 has 14 residues. CDR3 DNA: TGTGCCTGGAGTCTCGGGAACTCCTACAATGAGCAGTTCTTC. It translates to CAWSLGNSYNEQFF.

This rearrangement joins TRBV29-1 to TRBJ2-1; no reliable D call. V shed 5 bases and J shed 0 bases, with 11 bases lying between them. The V gene's germline CDR1 is SQVTM and CDR2 ANQGSEA. CDR3 length: 14 residues. This CDR3 is CSVLPRNSYNEQFF. CDR3 in DNA: TGCAGCGTTCTCCCCAGGAACTCCTACAATGAGCAGTTCTTC.

This clonotype was picked up many times. The chain has TRBV3-1 and TRBJ2-3, with a weak D call TRBD1 (6 bases). V was trimmed by 4 bases and J by 4 bases, leaving 15 bases between them. The CDR3 is 15 residues long. The germline V gene encodes CDR1 LGHDT and CDR2 YNNKEL (reference sequence). CDR3 amino acids: CASSPSRGRPDTQYF. DNA of the CDR3: TGTGCCAGCAGCCCTTCGAGGGGGAGACCAGATACGCAGTATTTT.

In its sample, this clonotype is medium-sized (0.01 to 0.1%). J is TRBJ2-1 and V is TRBV6-2 or TRBV6-3; the match to TRBD1 covers 8 bases. CDR3 length equals 18 residues. With 2 bases clipped from V and 0 bases from J, the junction kept 9 bases outside the gene matches. Germline V lookup: CDR1 MNHEY, CDR2 SVGEGT. Written as DNA, the CDR3 is TGTGCCAGCAGTTACCCCCGGACAGGGTATAGCTCCTACAATGAGCAGTTCTTC. Translating gives CASSYPRTGYSSYNEQFF.

The chain recombines TRBV11-3 with TRBJ2-1, with a tentative D call TRBD2 (6 bases). Germline V lookup: CDR1 SGHNT, CDR2 YENEEA. V lost 6 bases to trimming and J lost 7 bases, with 16 bases between them. This CDR3 is built from 14 residues. The CDR3 sequence is CASRLTSSRNEQFF. The CDR3 DNA follows: TGTGCCAGCAGGTTGACTAGTTCCCGTAATGAGCAGTTCTTC.

This chain connects TRBV30 to TRBJ2-1; 7 nucleotides match TRBD2. The CDR3 loop spans 15 amino acids. With 3 bases clipped from V and 6 bases from J, the junction kept 11 bases outside the gene matches. From germline, CDR1 is GTSNPN and CDR2 SVGIG (reference sequence). The CDR3 bases are TGTGCCTGGAGCGAGGGACTACCGGAAATCAATGAGCAGTTCTTC. This encodes CAWSEGLPEINEQFF. The full variable domain, in which reference TRBV30 and TRBJ2-1 provide the parts outside the CDR3, is SQTIHQWPATLVQPVGSPLSLECTVEGTSNPNLYWYRQAAGRGLQLLFYSVGIGQISSEVPQNLSASRPQDRQFILSSKKLLLSDSGFYLCAWSEGLPEINEQFFGPGTRLTVL.

This clonotype was recorded at least ten times. The chain has TRBV20-1 and TRBJ2-1; 11 nucleotides line up with TRBD2. This CDR3 spans 14 amino acids. Germline CDR1 is DFQATT and CDR2 is SNEGSKA (reference sequence). J gave up 7 bases and V 6 bases, and 8 bases lay outside the gene matches. CDR3 residues: CSAQRTSGPNEQFF. CDR3 in DNA: TGCAGTGCACAACGGACTAGCGGGCCGAATGAGCAGTTCTTC.

On this clonotype: A read error may be the cause here, since a much bigger clone is one base away. The V call is TRBV5-1, the J call TRBJ2-1; possibly TRBD1 or TRBD2 for D (5 bases each). The length of the CDR3 is 15 residues. Germline V gene sequence: CDR1 SGHRS, CDR2 YFSETQ. The V gene lost 0 bases and the J gene lost 5 bases, with 12 bases spanning the gap. The CDR3 region has the DNA TGCGCCAGCAGCTTGGGAGGGGTCTCAGACAATGAGCAGTTCTTC. Its protein product is CASSLGGVSDNEQFF.

CDR3 DNA sequence: TGTGCCAGCAGTTTGGGACTAAATGGCTACACCTTC. As protein: CASSLGLNGYTF. The genes are TRBV28 and TRBJ1-2, with D perhaps TRBD1 (5 bases). CDR3 length: 12 residues. Trimming took off 3 bases at V and 6 bases at J, with 8 bases between the two ends. CDR1 MDHEN and CDR2 SYDVKM come from the germline V gene.

This clonotype was recorded many times. The chain links TRBV2 to TRBJ1-6; perhaps TRBD1 as D (5 bases). The V end lost 6 bases, the J end lost 9 bases, and 27 bases lay between the germline ends. This CDR3 region has 18 residues. Germline V CDR1 and CDR2: SNHLY, FYNNEI. The CDR3 loop reads CASSASTASSLSPSPLHF. The CDR3 DNA reads TGTGCCAGCAGCGCCTCGACAGCCTCATCCTTGTCCCCTTCACCCCTCCACTTT.

This clonotype was observed many times. The CDR3 DNA reads as TGCAGTGCTTTCGGGACATACACTGAAGCTTTCTTT. Its translation: CSAFGTYTEAFF. V is TRBV20-1 and J is TRBJ1-1; D possibly corresponds to TRBD1 (6 bases). This CDR3 has 12 residues. Germline-derived CDR1 and CDR2 are DFQATT and SNEGSKA (reference sequence). The V end was cut by 5 bases, the J end by 3 bases, with 10 bases between.

This clonotype was counted ten times or more. CDR3 sequence reads: CSARGFGTSGSYEQYF. CDR3 nucleotide sequence: TGCAGTGCTAGAGGCTTCGGGACTAGCGGGTCCTACGAGCAGTACTTC. The chain links TRBV20-1 to TRBJ2-7; 12 nucleotides match TRBD2. The CDR3 has 16 residues. The V and J ends lost 1 base and 1 base, in that order; junction bases with no gene match: 5. Germline lookup yields CDR1 DFQATT and CDR2 SNEGSKA (reference sequence).

This clonotype was found many times. The chain carries TRBV20-1 and TRBJ2-1; unclear D gene. CDR3 length: 11 amino acids. The germline CDR1 and CDR2 sequences are DFQATT and SNEGSKA (reference sequence). V was trimmed by 3 bases and J by 8 bases, leaving 8 bases between them. Here the CDR3 reads CSARPIDEQFF. Here the CDR3 DNA reads TGCAGTGCTAGGCCTATCGATGAGCAGTTCTTC.

This clonotype was detected ten times or more. The chain couples TRBV5-1 to TRBJ2-1; 8 bases map to TRBD2. Germline V gives CDR1 SGHRS, CDR2 YFSETQ. J was trimmed by 0 bases and V by 5 bases; bases with no gene match: 4. The CDR3 length is 15 residues. CDR3 in amino acids: CASSSGGVSYNEQFF. CDR3 nucleotide sequence: TGCGCCAGCAGTTCGGGAGGGGTCTCCTACAATGAGCAGTTCTTC.

This clonotype was detected many times. The V and J genes are TRBV6-5 and TRBJ1-2, with D unclear. This CDR3 has 14 residues. In germline, CDR1 is MNHEY, CDR2 SVGAGI. Trimming shortened V by 6 bases and J by 2 bases, and 13 bases separated the two germline ends. The CDR3 protein is CASRESASNYGYTF. The CDR3, as DNA: TGTGCCAGCAGGGAGAGCGCCTCGAACTATGGCTACACCTTC.

This clonotype appeared many times. The V gene is TRBV4-3, the J gene TRBJ2-1, with D possibly matching TRBD2 (6 bases). The germline gives CDR1 LGHNA, CDR2 YSLEER. The germline V and J ends were trimmed by 1 base and 4 bases, with 14 bases remaining between them. This CDR3 is 16 amino acids long. The CDR3: CASSQVPGETYNEQFF. In DNA form, the CDR3 reads TGCGCCAGCAGCCAAGTCCCGGGGGAGACGTACAATGAGCAGTTCTTC.